This T cell receptor beta chain was obtained from a study of regulatory T cells in long-lasting Graves disease. Background on the study: The study enrolled newly diagnosed Graves' patients on antithyroid drugs under 3 months.

Relying on iRepertoire HTBI primers and Arm-PCR of CDR3 regions, the team built TCR beta libraries. TCRdb reprocessed the multiplex PCR reads with MiXCR, giving one entry per CDR3 protein. This table has about 560,000 distinct CDR3 sequences, about 16% appearing once. Noted time point: newly diagnosed GD, antithyroid drugs for less than 3 months. Making the TCR library involved RNA that had been extracted from PBMCs. V lost 3 bases and J lost 6, with 22 bases in between. CDR3 length: 17 amino acids. The germline CDR1 and CDR2 sequences are SGHDN and FVKESK. This sample was shared with a second study, whose subject was T cells in Graves' hyperthyroidism and ophthalmopathy. That paper states: Among the patients, aged 18 to 65, hyperthyroidism was newly diagnosed and had lasted under 2 months. A 13 V-J signature model discriminated ophthalmopathy versus stable hyperthyroidism.

The V gene is TRBV14, the J gene TRBJ2-3; D is perhaps TRBD1 (7 bases). The specimen comprised peripheral blood mononuclear cells (PBMCs), sampled at new diagnosis, from a patient treated with antithyroid drugs. The sequence was collected from a man younger than 35 with Graves disease. For the CDR3, the DNA is TGTGCCAGCAGCCAGAATAGGGGGCGGGGCCCCTTGGATACGCAGTATTTT. Protein product: CASSQNRGRGPLDTQYF.